This T cell receptor (beta chain) comes out of a study of shared clonotypes between healthy human individuals. Across the whole study: There were three CD4 naive, three CD4 memory, two CD8 naive and one CD8 memory plates per donor.

Points on this clone: Its antigen remains unknown.

Study-level findings and limits: Larger richness was generally estimated for naive than memory subsets.

Assay used: immunoSEQ multiplex PCR; TCRdb lists only in-frame clones, some missing. The sample holds approximately 98,000 clones, about 63% seen once. Trimming removed 4 bases from V and 2 bases from J, with 12 bases in between. The V gene's germline CDR1 is PRHDT and CDR2 FYEKMQ (reference sequence). The CDR3 runs to 14 residues. The sequence derives from a woman under 40 in good health. J is TRBJ2-7 and V is TRBV13, with D possibly being TRBD2 (5 bases). The sample taken for sequencing was memory CD8+ T cells sorted from blood. Subset: CD45RO+ cells pooled with CCR7-negative TemRA cells. CDR3 coding DNA: TGTGCCAGCAGCTGGAGGACGGGAACCTACGAGCAGTACTTC. As protein: CASSWRTGTYEQYF.